The source of this T cell receptor beta chain is a study of shared clonotypes between healthy human individuals. At the level of the study: CD4 naive and memory got three plates each, CD8 naive two, CD8 memory one.

This table comes from immunoSEQ multiplex PCR, and its TCRdb copy is limited to in-frame clones, with some not included. The profile shows about 610,000 clones, around 96% of them singletons. Naive CD8 cells lacked CD45RO and underwent positive selection for CCR7, leaving out terminally differentiated effector memory CD45RA+ cells. The TCR originated in a woman aged 25 to 39 in good health. Sequencing input: naive CD8+ T cells sorted from blood.

In nucleotides, the CDR3 is TGTGCCAGCATCACGGACAGGGGAGGCTACAATGAGCAGTTCTTC. It translates to CASITDRGGYNEQFF. The gene calls are TRBV6-1 and TRBJ2-1, with 9 bases that match TRBD1. Germline V gene data show CDR1 as MNHNS and CDR2 as SASEGT. This CDR3 is 15 amino acids long. The junction had 7 bases not matched to a gene; V was cut back by 7 bases and J by 3 bases.